This T cell receptor (beta chain) was observed in a study of cytomegalovirus exposure and HLA in healthy donors. About the study: Genotyping showed 75% to 90% of almost 400 donors falling in the Caucasian-associated ancestry cluster. Study results and caveats: Rarity held for most TCR sequences, but there were some public TCRs that occurred in many donors. V- and J-gene trimming in TCR beta was tied to a missense DCLRE1C variant by an analysis performed later. Earlier analysis looked at TCR beta V segments, and most were productive about 87% or about 30% of the time.

This clone was observed a few times. Its antigen is not known. Trimming cost V 0 bases and J 0 bases, with 9 bases left between them. CDR3 length: 16 residues. Germline lookup yields CDR1 SGHTA and CDR2 FQGNSA. Amplification used 60 Vbeta primers and 13 Jbeta primers. Method: immunoSEQ multiplex PCR; TCRdb's copy keeps in-frame clones and lacks some. The sample has 87,000 or so clones, 7.6% seen once; the top ten hold about 2.1%. The sample comprised PBMCs. This receptor was taken from a man over 45 in good health and CMV-seronegative. The chain links TRBV7-2 to TRBJ2-1; weak D call: TRBD2 (5 bases). DNA of the CDR3: TGTGCCAGCAGCTTAGCGGTAGGGAGCTCCTACAATGAGCAGTTCTTC. Translation gives CASSLAVGSSYNEQFF.